Sequencing of this T cell receptor (beta chain) was carried out in a study of blood T cell repertoires in COVID-19. Clones were read by immunoSEQ multiplex PCR, and TCRdb kept only the in-frame ones, dropping some. The data hold around 300,000 clones, with approximately 83% observed a single time. CDR1 and CDR2 (germline): SGHTA, FQGNSA. The CDR3 consists of 14 residues. The V gene lost 1 base and the J gene lost 7 bases, with 11 bases spanning the gap. Sequencing was performed on peripheral blood. The chain recombines TRBV7-2 with TRBJ2-1; tentatively, D is TRBD2 (6 bases). The receptor's source is a woman in her seventies with acute or convalescent COVID-19. The CDR3 DNA follows: TGTGCCAGCAGCTTAGGCGGGGCGGTGAATGAGCAGTTCTTC. Its translation is CASSLGGAVNEQFF.